The clone carrying this TCR beta chain was observed many times. The target antigen is unknown. These data are taken from a study of T cell repertoires in cytomegalovirus infection. Study-level information: Matching HLA type and CMV infection were both indicated by public TCR beta signatures.

The V gene's germline CDR1 is SGHVS and CDR2 FNYEAQ. This CDR3 has 13 residues. V lost 5 bases to trimming and J lost 4 bases; unmatched junction nucleotides: 4. TCRdb reanalysed the reads using MiXCR and keeps one entry per CDR3 protein. The sample consists of about 900,000 distinct CDR3 sequences, around 30% of them appearing once. Study-level points and caveats: The ex vivo response was dominated by HLA-C-restricted CMV-specific TCR beta clonotypes.

V usage is TRBV7-6 and J usage is TRBJ1-1; TRBD1 aligns across 7 bases. The sequence was obtained from a human donor in good health (CMV status not recorded). Some clones in this sample may be carry-over from other donors' samples. The sequences come from cultured CD8+ T cells from PBMCs, collected from culture after CMV antigen stimulation. The CDR3 region is CASSPYRGTEAFF. The CDR3 DNA follows: TGTGCCAGCAGCCCTTACAGGGGCACTGAAGCTTTCTTT.